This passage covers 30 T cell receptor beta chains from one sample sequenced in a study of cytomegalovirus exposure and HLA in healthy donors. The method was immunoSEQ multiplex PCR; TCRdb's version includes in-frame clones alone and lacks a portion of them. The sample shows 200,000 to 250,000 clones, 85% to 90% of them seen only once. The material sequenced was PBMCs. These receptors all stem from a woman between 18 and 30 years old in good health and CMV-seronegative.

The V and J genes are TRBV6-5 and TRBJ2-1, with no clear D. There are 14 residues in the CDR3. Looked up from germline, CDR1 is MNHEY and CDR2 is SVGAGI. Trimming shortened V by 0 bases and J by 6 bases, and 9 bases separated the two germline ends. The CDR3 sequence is CASSYSLSRNEQFF. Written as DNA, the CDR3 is TGTGCCAGCAGTTACTCTTTGAGTCGCAATGAGCAGTTCTTC.

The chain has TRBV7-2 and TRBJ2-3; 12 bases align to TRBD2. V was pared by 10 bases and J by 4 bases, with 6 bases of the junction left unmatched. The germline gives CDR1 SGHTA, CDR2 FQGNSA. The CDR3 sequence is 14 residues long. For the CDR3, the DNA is TGTGCCACCGCACTAGCGGGAGGCGCAGATACGCAGTATTTT. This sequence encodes CATALAGGADTQYF.

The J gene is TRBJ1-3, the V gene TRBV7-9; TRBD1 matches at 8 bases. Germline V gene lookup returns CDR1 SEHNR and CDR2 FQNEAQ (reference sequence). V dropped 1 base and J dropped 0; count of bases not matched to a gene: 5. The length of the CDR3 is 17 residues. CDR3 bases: TGTGCCAGCAGCTTAGGGTCAGGGGGCTCCTCTGGAAACACCATATATTTT. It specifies CASSLGSGGSSGNTIYF.

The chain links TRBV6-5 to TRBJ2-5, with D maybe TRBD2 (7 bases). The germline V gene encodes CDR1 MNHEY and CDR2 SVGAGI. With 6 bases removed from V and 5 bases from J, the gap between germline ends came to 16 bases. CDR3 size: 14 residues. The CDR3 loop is CASSPWEGGETQYF. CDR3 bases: TGTGCCAGCAGCCCCTGGGAGGGGGGGGAGACCCAGTACTTC.

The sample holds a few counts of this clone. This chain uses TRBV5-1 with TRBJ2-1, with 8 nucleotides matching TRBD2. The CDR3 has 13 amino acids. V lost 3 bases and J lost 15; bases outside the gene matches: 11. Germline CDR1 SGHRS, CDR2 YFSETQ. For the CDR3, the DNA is TGCGCCAGCAGCTCAAGGACTAGCAAAGATAGGTTCTTC. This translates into CASSSRTSKDRFF.

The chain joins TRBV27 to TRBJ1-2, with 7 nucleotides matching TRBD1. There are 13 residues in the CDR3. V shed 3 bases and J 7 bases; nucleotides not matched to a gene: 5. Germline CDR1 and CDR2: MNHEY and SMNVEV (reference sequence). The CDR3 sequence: CASSFQGGSGYTF. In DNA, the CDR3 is TGTGCCAGCAGTTTTCAGGGGGGCTCTGGCTACACCTTC.

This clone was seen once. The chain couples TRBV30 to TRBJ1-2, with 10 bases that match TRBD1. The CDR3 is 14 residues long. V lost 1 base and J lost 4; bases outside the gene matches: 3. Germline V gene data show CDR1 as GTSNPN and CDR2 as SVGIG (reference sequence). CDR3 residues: CAWSATGGGYGYTF. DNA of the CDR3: TGTGCCTGGAGTGCGACAGGGGGCGGCTATGGCTACACCTTC.

CDR3 sequence: CASSLTPSGLMSYGYTF. CDR3 bases: TGTGCCAGCAGCTTAACCCCCAGCGGGTTAATGAGCTATGGCTACACCTTC. The chain recombines TRBV7-8 with TRBJ1-2; D remains unclear. The germline V gene encodes CDR1 SGHVS and CDR2 FQNEAQ. V lost 2 bases and J 4 bases, leaving 20 bases between the germline ends. The CDR3 has 17 amino acids.

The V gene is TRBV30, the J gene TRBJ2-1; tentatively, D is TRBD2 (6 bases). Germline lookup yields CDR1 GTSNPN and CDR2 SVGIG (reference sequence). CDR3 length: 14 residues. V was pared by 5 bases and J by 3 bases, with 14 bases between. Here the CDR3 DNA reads TGTGCCTGGGTCCGGCGGGGTAGCTACAATGAGCAGTTCTTC. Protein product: CAWVRRGSYNEQFF.

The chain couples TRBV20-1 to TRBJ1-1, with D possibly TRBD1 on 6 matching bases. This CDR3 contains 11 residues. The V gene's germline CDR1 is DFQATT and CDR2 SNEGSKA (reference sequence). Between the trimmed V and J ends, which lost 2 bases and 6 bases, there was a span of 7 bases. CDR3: CSARQGSEAFF. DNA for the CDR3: TGCAGTGCTAGACAGGGGTCTGAAGCTTTCTTT.

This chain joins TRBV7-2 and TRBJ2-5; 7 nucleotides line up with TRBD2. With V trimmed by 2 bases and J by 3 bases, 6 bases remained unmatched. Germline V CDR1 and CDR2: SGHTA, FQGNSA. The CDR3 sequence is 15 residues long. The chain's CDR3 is CASSLTPAGEETQYF. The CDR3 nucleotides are TGTGCCAGCAGCTTAACCCCCGCGGGAGAAGAGACCCAGTACTTC.

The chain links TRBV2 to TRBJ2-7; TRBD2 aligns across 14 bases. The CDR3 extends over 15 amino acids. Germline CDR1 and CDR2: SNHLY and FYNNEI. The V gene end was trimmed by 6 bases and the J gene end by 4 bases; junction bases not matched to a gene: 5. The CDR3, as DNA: TGTGCCAGCAGGGGGGGACTAGCGGGAGTTTACGAGCAGTACTTC. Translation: CASRGGLAGVYEQYF.

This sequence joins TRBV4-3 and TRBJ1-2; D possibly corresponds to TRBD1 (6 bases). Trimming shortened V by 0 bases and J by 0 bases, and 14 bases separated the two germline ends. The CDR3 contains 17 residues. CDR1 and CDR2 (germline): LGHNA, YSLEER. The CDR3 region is CASSQDPRTATNYGYTF. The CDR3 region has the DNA TGCGCCAGCAGCCAAGATCCCCGGACAGCGACTAACTATGGCTACACCTTC.

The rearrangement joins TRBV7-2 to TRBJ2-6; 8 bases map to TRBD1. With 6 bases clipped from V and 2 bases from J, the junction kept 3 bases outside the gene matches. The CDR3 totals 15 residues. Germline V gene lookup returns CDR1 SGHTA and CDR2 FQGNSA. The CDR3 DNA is TGTGCCAGCAGGCGGACAGGGACTGGGGCCAACGTCCTGACTTTC. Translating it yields CASRRTGTGANVLTF.

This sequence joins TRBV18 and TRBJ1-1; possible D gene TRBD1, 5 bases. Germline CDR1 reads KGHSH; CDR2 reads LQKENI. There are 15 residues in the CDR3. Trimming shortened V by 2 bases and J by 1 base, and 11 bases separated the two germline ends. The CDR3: CASSPGAVGNTEAFF. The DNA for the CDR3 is TGTGCCAGCTCACCAGGGGCAGTCGGGAACACTGAAGCTTTCTTT.

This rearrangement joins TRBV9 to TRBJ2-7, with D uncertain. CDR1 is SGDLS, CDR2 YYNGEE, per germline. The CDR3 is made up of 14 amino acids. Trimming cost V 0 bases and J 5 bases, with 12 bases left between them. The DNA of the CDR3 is TGTGCCAGCAGCGTAGCAAGCGCCTCGAACGAGCAGTACTTC. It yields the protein CASSVASASNEQYF.

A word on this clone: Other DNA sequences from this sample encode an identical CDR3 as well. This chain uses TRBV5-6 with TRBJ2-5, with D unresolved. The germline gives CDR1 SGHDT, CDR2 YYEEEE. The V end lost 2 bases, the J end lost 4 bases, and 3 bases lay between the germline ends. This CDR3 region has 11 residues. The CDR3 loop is CASSFRETQYF. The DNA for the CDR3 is TGTGCCAGCAGCTTTCGAGAGACCCAGTACTTC.

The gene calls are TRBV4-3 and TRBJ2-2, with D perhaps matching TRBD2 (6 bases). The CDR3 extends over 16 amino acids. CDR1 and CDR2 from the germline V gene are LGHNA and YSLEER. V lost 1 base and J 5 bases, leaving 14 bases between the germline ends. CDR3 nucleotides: TGCGCCAGCAGCCAAGGAAGGCGGGCGGGGACCGGGGAGCTGTTTTTT. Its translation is CASSQGRRAGTGELFF.

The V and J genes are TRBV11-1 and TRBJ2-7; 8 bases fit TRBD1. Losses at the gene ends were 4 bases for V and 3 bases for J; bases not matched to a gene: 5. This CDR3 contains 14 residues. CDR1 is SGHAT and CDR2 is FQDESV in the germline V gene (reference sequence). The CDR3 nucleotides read TGTGCCAGCAGCTCCGGGACAGGTTTCTACGAGCAGTACTTC. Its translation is CASSSGTGFYEQYF. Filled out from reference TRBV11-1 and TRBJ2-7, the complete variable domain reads EAEVAQSPRYKITEKSQAVAFWCDPISGHATLYWYRQILGQGPELLVQFQDESVVDDSQLPKDRFSAERLKGVDSTLKIQPAELGDSAMYLCASSSGTGFYEQYFGPGTRLTVT.

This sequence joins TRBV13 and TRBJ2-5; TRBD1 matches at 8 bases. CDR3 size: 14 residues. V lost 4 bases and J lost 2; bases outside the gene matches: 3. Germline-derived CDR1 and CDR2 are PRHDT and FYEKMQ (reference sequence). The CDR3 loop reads CASSSGTGQETQYF. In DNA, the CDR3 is TGTGCCAGCAGCTCCGGGACAGGTCAAGAGACCCAGTACTTC.

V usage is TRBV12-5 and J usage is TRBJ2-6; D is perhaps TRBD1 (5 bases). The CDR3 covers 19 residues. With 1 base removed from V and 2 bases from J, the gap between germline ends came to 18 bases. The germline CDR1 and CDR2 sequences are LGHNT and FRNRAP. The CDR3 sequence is CASGLGRVSLPPGANVLTF. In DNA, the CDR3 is TGTGCTAGTGGTTTGGGCAGGGTTAGTTTGCCCCCTGGGGCCAACGTCCTGACTTTC.

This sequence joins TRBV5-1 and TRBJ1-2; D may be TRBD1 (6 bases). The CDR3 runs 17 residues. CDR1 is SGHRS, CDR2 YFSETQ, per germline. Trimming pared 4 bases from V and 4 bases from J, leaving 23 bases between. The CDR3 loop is CASSEGDGTSVAYGYTF. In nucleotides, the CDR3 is TGCGCCAGCAGCGAAGGGGATGGGACATCGGTAGCCTATGGCTACACCTTC. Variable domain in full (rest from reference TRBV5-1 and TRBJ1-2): KAGVTQTPRYLIKTRGQQVTLSCSPISGHRSVSWYQQTPGQGLQFLFEYFSETQRNKGNFPGRFSGRQFSNSRSEMNVSTLELGDSALYLCASSEGDGTSVAYGYTFGSGTRLTVV.

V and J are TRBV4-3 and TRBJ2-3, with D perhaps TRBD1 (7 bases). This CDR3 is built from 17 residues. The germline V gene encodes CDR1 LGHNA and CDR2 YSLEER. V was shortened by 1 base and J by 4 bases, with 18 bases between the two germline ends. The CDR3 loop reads CASSQVGGAGEADTQYF. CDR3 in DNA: TGCGCCAGCAGCCAAGTAGGGGGCGCAGGGGAGGCAGATACGCAGTATTTT.

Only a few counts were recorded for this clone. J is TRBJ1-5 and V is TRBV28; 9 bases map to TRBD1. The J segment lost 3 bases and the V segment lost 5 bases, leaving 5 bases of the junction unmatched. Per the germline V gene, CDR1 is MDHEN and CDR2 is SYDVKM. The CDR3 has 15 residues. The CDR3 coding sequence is TGTGCCAGCAGTCCCTGGACAGGGGACAATCAGCCCCAGCATTTT. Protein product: CASSPWTGDNQPQHF.

CDR3 sequence: CASSPRLTGYNEQFF. In nucleotides, the CDR3 is TGTGCCAGCAGCCCCCGTCTGACGGGCTACAATGAGCAGTTCTTC. V gene TRBV7-6 combines with J gene TRBJ2-1; D remains ambiguous. With 5 bases removed from V and 3 bases from J, the gap between germline ends came to 14 bases. The germline V gene encodes CDR1 SGHVS and CDR2 FNYEAQ. This CDR3 is built from 15 residues.

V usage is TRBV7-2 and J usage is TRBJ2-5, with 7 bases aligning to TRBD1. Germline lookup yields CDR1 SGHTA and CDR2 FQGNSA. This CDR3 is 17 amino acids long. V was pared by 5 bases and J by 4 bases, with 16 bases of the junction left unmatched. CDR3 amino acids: CASSPGQVAAAAETQYF. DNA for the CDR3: TGTGCCAGCAGCCCCGGACAGGTGGCGGCTGCGGCAGAGACCCAGTACTTC.

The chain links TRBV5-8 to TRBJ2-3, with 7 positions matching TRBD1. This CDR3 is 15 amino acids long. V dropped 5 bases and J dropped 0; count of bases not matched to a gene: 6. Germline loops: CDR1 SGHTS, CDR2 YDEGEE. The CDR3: CASSWGTASTDTQYF. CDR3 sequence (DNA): TGTGCCAGCAGTTGGGGGACAGCTAGCACAGATACGCAGTATTTT.

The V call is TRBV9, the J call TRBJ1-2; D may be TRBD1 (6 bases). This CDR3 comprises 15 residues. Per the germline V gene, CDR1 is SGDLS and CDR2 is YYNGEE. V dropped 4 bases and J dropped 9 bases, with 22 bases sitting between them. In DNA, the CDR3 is TGTGCCAGCAGCCTCAGCGGGGACATGGGTGTTAGCTACACCTTC. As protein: CASSLSGDMGVSYTF. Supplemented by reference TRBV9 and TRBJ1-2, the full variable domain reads DSGVTQTPKHLITATGQRVTLRCSPRSGDLSVYWYQQSLDQGLQFLIQYYNGEERAKGNILERFSAQQFPDLHSELNLSSLELGDSALYFCASSLSGDMGVSYTFGSGTRLTVV.

The CDR3 DNA reads as TGTGCCAGCAGGAAACAGGGGGCAACTGAAGCTTTCTTT. This translates into CASRKQGATEAFF. The chain has TRBV27 and TRBJ1-1; 9 nucleotides align to TRBD1. Unmatched junction bases numbered 4, after V lost 6 bases and J lost 5 bases. This CDR3 region has 13 residues. CDR1 MNHEY and CDR2 SMNVEV come from the germline V gene (reference sequence).

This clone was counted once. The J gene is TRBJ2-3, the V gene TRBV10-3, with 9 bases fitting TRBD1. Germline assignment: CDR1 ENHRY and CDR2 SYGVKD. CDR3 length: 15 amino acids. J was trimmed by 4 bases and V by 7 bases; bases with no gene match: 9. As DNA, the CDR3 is TGTGCCATCACCGAATCTGACAGGGGGTCAGATACGCAGTATTTT. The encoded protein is CAITESDRGSDTQYF.